This T cell receptor (beta chain) was found in a study of low-dose radiotherapy and immunotherapy resistance in tumors. On the study more broadly: The regimen for patients comprised intravenous nivolumab 240 mg every two weeks plus intravenous ipilimumab 1 mg/kg every six weeks.

Primers used for first-strand cDNA, a TRAV- and TRBV-specific set, covered both alpha and beta chains. It was with a constant-region primer and a V-primer adapter that TCRs were amplified over around 18 PCR cycles. TCRdb recomputed calls from the reads with MiXCR, one row per CDR3 protein. The sample includes tens of thousands of distinct CDR3 sequences, less than 30% of them seen just once. This clonotype appeared many times. CDR1 and CDR2 from the germline V gene are SQVTM and ANQGSEA. Trimming cost V 3 bases and J 6 bases, with 7 bases left between them. The CDR3 runs to 11 residues. The sample's time point: after trial treatment. Treatment defined: LDRT plus nivolumab, ipilimumab, low-dose cyclophosphamide and aspirin (RACIN trial).

The sample here was PBMCs, taken after low-dose radiotherapy plus immunotherapy. The receptor's source is a male donor with prostate cancer. This chain joins TRBV29-1 and TRBJ2-3, with no clear D. The DNA of the CDR3 is TGCAGCGTTGACCGGGCCGATACGCAGTATTTT. It encodes CSVDRADTQYF.